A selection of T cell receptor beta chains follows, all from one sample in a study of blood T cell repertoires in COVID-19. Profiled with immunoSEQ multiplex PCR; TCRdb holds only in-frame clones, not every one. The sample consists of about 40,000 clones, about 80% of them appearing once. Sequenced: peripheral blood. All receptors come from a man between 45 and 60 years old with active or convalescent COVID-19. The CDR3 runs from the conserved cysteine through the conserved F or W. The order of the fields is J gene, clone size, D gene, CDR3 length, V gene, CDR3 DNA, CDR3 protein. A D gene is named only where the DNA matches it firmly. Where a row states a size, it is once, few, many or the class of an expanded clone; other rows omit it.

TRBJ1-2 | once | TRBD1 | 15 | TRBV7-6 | TGTGCCAGCAGCTTTCCCGGGACAGAGAGTTATGGCTACACCTTC | CASSFPGTESYGYTF
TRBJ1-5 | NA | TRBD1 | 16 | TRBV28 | TGTGCCAGCAGTCCAGGCCTGGGACAGGGAGACCAGCCCCAGCATTTT | CASSPGLGQGDQPQHF
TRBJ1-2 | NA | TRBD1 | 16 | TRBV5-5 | TGTGCCAGCAGCTTGGGGACAGGGGTGAAAACATATGGCTACACCTTC | CASSLGTGVKTYGYTF
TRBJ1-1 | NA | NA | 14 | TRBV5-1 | TGCGCCAGCAGCTTGGGACAGGAGAACACTGAAGCTTTCTTT | CASSLGQENTEAFF
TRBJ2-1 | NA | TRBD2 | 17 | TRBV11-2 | TGTGCCAGCAGTTCGGCGGGGGGCCTGGGGACCTACAATGAGCAGTTCTTC | CASSSAGGLGTYNEQFF
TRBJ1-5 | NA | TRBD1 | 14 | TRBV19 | TGTGCCAGTAGTATCGGGACAGGGAGGGCGCCCCAGCATTTT | CASSIGTGRAPQHF
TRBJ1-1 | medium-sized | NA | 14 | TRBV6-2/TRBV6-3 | TGTGCCAGCAGTCCCGGACGGGGGAACACTGAAGCTTTCTTT | CASSPGRGNTEAFF
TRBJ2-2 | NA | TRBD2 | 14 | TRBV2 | TGTGCCAGCTGCGGGGAGGGGAACACCGGGGAGCTGTTTTTT | CASCGEGNTGELFF
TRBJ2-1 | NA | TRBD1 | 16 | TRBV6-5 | TGTGCCAGCAGTTACCGGGGACAGGGGAACTACAATGAGCAGTTCTTC | CASSYRGQGNYNEQFF
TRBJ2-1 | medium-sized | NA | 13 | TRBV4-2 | TGTGCCAGCAGCTCTCGACTAGTAGAGGAGCAGTTCTTC | CASSSRLVEEQFF
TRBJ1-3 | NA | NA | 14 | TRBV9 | TGTGCCAGCAGCGTAGCTGGGGAAGCGGACACCATATATTTT | CASSVAGEADTIYF
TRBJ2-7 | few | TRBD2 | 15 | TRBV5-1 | TGCGCCAGCAGCTTTAGCGGGGGGGGATCCTACGAGCAGTACTTC | CASSFSGGGSYEQYF
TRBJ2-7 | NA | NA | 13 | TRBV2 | TGTGCCAGCAGTTCCAGTTGGGAGTTCGGGCAGTACTTC | CASSSSWEFGQYF
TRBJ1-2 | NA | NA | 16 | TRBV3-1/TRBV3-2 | TGTGCCAGCAGCCAAGATGGGGGGAAGTTTAACTATGGCTACACCTTC | CASSQDGGKFNYGYTF
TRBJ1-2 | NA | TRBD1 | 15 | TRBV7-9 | TGTGCCAGCAGCGATGGGACAGGGGGGTTCTATGGCTACACCTTC | CASSDGTGGFYGYTF
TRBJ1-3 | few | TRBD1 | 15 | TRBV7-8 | TGTGCCAGCAGCCCGCGGACAGGGGCTGGAAACACCATATATTTT | CASSPRTGAGNTIYF
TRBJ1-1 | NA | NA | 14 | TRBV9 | TGTGCCAGCAGCGCCAAAGACAAGAACACTGAAGCTTTCTTT | CASSAKDKNTEAFF
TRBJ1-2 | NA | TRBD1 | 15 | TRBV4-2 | TGTGCCAGCAGCCAGACGGACAGGGACGACTATGGCTACACCTTC | CASSQTDRDDYGYTF